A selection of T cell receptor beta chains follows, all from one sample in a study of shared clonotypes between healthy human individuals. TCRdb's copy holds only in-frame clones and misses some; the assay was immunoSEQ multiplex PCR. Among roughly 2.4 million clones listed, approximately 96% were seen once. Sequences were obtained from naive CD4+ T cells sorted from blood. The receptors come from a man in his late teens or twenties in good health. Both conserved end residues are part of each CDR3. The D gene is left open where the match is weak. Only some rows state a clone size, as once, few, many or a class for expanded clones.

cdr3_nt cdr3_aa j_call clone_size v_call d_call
TGTGCCAGCTCACCGATAGCGGGGGGGCGAAACATTCAGTACTTC CASSPIAGGRNIQYF TRBJ2-4 - TRBV18 TRBD2
TGTGCCAGCAGCTCCTCCGGGACAGGTATAGCCGGGGAGCTGTTTTTT CASSSSGTGIAGELFF TRBJ2-2 - TRBV5-5 TRBD1
TGTGCCAGCAGGGCCCCCGGGACAGGGCCCCCCGAGCAGTACTTC CASRAPGTGPPEQYF TRBJ2-7 few TRBV2 TRBD1
TGTGCCAGTAGTATAGCGACAGGGCCGAATCAGCCCCAGCATTTT CASSIATGPNQPQHF TRBJ1-5 once TRBV19 TRBD1
TGTGCCAGCAGCCCTTGGACCTTTGAGGATACGCAGTATTTT CASSPWTFEDTQYF TRBJ2-3 - TRBV9 -
TGTGCCAGCAGTTACGTCCTAGCGGGAAAAGAGACCCAGTACTTC CASSYVLAGKETQYF TRBJ2-5 - TRBV6-6 TRBD2
TGTGCCAGCAGTTTATCACCCTCCAGGGAGGGGGCGTTGGTTGGCTACACCTTC CASSLSPSREGALVGYTF TRBJ1-2 - TRBV27 TRBD1
TGTGCCAGCAGCTTAGATGGCAGGGCGGCGAACACCGGGGAGCTGTTTTTT CASSLDGRAANTGELFF TRBJ2-2 - TRBV11-3 -
TGTGCCAGCAGCTCTAGCGGGAAAGTAACAGATACGCAGTATTTT CASSSSGKVTDTQYF TRBJ2-3 - TRBV13 TRBD2
TGTGCCAGCAGGACCAGAGGGACGGCTTCCAATCAGCCCCAGCATTTT CASRTRGTASNQPQHF TRBJ1-5 - TRBV28 -
TGCGCCAGCAGCCACAACTTGGGACTAGCAGACGAGCAGTACTTC CASSHNLGLADEQYF TRBJ2-7 - TRBV4-3 TRBD2
TGCGCCAGCAGCCAAGCGGGACTAGCGGGAGAGACCCAGTACTTC CASSQAGLAGETQYF TRBJ2-5 - TRBV4-3 TRBD2
TGTGCCAGCAGCCGAGCAGGGCTGGCAACTAATGAAAAACTGTTTTTT CASSRAGLATNEKLFF TRBJ1-4 - TRBV7-2 -
TGCAGCGCCGCGACGGACAGTTCTGGAAACACCATATATTTT CSAATDSSGNTIYF TRBJ1-3 - TRBV29-1 -
TGTGCCAGCAGTGGGGACGGGACGCAGGGTTCCTACGAGCAGTACTTC CASSGDGTQGSYEQYF TRBJ2-7 few TRBV25-1 -
TGCGCCAGCAGTGAGTCAAGGACACTCCCCTATGGCTACACCTTC CASSESRTLPYGYTF TRBJ1-2 - TRBV10-1 -
TGCGCCAGCAGCTTGGAAGGGACTCACCAGTACTTC CASSLEGTHQYF TRBJ2-4 - TRBV5-1 -
TGTGCCAGCCGGGACGGGACAGGGGTAGAGACCCAGTACTTC CASRDGTGVETQYF TRBJ2-5 - TRBV2 TRBD1
TGTGCCAGCAGTAAGGTAACAGGGAAATACGAGCAGTACTTC CASSKVTGKYEQYF TRBJ2-7 - TRBV6-5 -
TGTGCCAGCAGTGTAGAGCAGGGGTCCTACGAGCAGTACTTC CASSVEQGSYEQYF TRBJ2-7 once TRBV2 -
TGTGCCACCAGTTTGGACGGGTCCGAGCAGTACTTC CATSLDGSEQYF TRBJ2-7 - TRBV15 -
TGTGCCAGCGACAGGGGTTGGCCCCAGCATTTT CASDRGWPQHF TRBJ1-5 - TRBV9 TRBD1
TGTGCCAGCTCACCACCCACAGCCGTCTATGGCTACACCTTC CASSPPTAVYGYTF TRBJ1-2 - TRBV18 -
TGTGCCAGCAGTGCCCACACGACCCTCGATCTACATTTT CASSAHTTLDLHF TRBJ1-5 - TRBV6-1 -
TGTGCCAGCAGCTTATTGGGAGAGAATAATTCACCCCTCCACTTT CASSLLGENNSPLHF TRBJ1-6 - TRBV7-6 -
TGTGCCTGGAGTCTGGGGGGCATGGGTGCTTTCTTT CAWSLGGMGAFF TRBJ1-1 - TRBV30 -
TGTGCCAGCAGCAAGGGACAGGGTCCTGAAAAACTGTTTTTT CASSKGQGPEKLFF TRBJ1-4 - TRBV28 TRBD1
TGTGCCAGCAGTAAAGGGGACAACGAGCAGTACTTC CASSKGDNEQYF TRBJ2-7 once TRBV6-1 -
TGTGCCAGCTCACCGGTAGGGGGATCTAACTATGGCTACACCTTC CASSPVGGSNYGYTF TRBJ1-2 - TRBV18 -
TGTGCCAGCTCACCACTTGGACAGGTTAATTCACCCCTCCACTTT CASSPLGQVNSPLHF TRBJ1-6 once TRBV18 TRBD1
TGTGCCAGCAGCTTCTCACAAACCAAAAACATTCAGTACTTC CASSFSQTKNIQYF TRBJ2-4 - TRBV7-8 -
TGCAGTGCCAGAAGGGAGACCCAGTACTTC CSARRETQYF TRBJ2-5 - TRBV20-1 -
TGTGCCAGCAGTGGACAGGCCCTATGGGGGTACACTGAAGCTTTCTTT CASSGQALWGYTEAFF TRBJ1-1 - TRBV28 TRBD1
TGTGCCAGCAGGGGACAGGGAGGTAACTATGGCTACACCTTC CASRGQGGNYGYTF TRBJ1-2 - TRBV6-5 TRBD1
TGTGCCAGCAGCTTTAGACTAGCGGGAGACAATGAGCAGTTCTTC CASSFRLAGDNEQFF TRBJ2-1 - TRBV11-2 TRBD2
TGTGCCAGCTCACCATTGGGACAGGTTAATTCACCCCTCCACTTT CASSPLGQVNSPLHF TRBJ1-6 - TRBV18 TRBD1
TGTGCCAGCAGCGTTACGGAGGAACACTCTGGAAACACCATATATTTT CASSVTEEHSGNTIYF TRBJ1-3 few TRBV7-9 -
TGTGCCAGCAGCTTCCCTCCTGGGGGAACGGTCTACGAGCAGTACTTC CASSFPPGGTVYEQYF TRBJ2-7 - TRBV11-2 -
TGTGCCAGCAGCACCCAGACAGGGGGCCTGGGCGAGCAGTACTTC CASSTQTGGLGEQYF TRBJ2-7 - TRBV7-2 TRBD1
TGTGCCAGCAGTTCCACTCAGGGGCTGGCCAATCAGCCCCAGCATTTT CASSSTQGLANQPQHF TRBJ1-5 - TRBV6-6 -
TGTGCCAGTGGAGATTACACGTGGTTTTTT CASGDYTWFF TRBJ1-4 - TRBV6-1 -
TGTGCCAGCAAAGCGGACAGCAATCAGCCCCAGCATTTT CASKADSNQPQHF TRBJ1-5 - TRBV6-5 -
TGTGCCAGCAGTTCCCTGACTCAGCCCCAGCATTTT CASSSLTQPQHF TRBJ1-5 - TRBV28 -
TGTGCCGTACGGAGATCTGGTGGCACAGATACGCAGTATTTT CAVRRSGGTDTQYF TRBJ2-3 - TRBV19 -
TGTGCCAGCACAGCCCCTAGCGGGATGTACGAGCAGTACTTC CASTAPSGMYEQYF TRBJ2-7 once TRBV6-6 TRBD2
TGTGCCAGCAGCCCGAACAGGGAAAGCTACACCTTC CASSPNRESYTF TRBJ1-2 - TRBV6-5 -
TGTGCCAGCAGTGAAAGCGGGAGGGCCGGCACAGATACGCAGTATTTT CASSESGRAGTDTQYF TRBJ2-3 - TRBV25-1 TRBD2
TGTGCCATCAGTGGGTTAGCGGGAGTCAATGAGCAGTTCTTC CAISGLAGVNEQFF TRBJ2-1 once TRBV10-3 TRBD2